The subject of this entry is one TCR beta chain. Researchers ran the PCR with 60 Vbeta and 13 Jbeta primers. Clones were read by immunoSEQ multiplex PCR, and TCRdb kept only the in-frame ones, dropping some. The table records a few hundred thousand clones, about 75% of them present only once. The sample belongs to a study of cytomegalovirus exposure and HLA in healthy donors. The sequencing sample was made of PBMCs. The clonotype comes from a man aged 18 to 35 in good health and CMV-seronegative.

The chain's CDR3 is CASSMGDRGGNEQFF. In DNA, the CDR3 is TGTGCCAGTAGTATGGGGGACAGGGGGGGGAATGAGCAGTTCTTC. V is TRBV19 and J is TRBJ2-1, with 11 nucleotides matching TRBD1. The CDR3 sequence is 15 residues long. Trimming took 3 bases from V and 7 from J; bases not matched to a gene: 5. The germline gives CDR1 LNHDA, CDR2 SQIVND (reference sequence).